This T cell receptor beta chain is from a study of blood T cell repertoires in COVID-19. This table comes from immunoSEQ multiplex PCR, and its TCRdb copy is limited to in-frame clones, with some not included. The sample holds about 150,000 clones, about nine tenths seen once. The trim removed 4 bases at V and 0 bases at J, leaving 3 bases unmatched. This CDR3 is 16 amino acids long. Germline-derived CDR1 and CDR2 are SGHRS and YFSETQ. The origin of this receptor is a man at least 80 years old with acute or convalescent COVID-19. The chain employs TRBV5-1 and TRBJ2-3; 12 nucleotides align to TRBD2. The specimen sequenced was peripheral blood. The CDR3 DNA is TGCGCCAGCAGCGTGACTAGCGGGAGCAGCACAGATACGCAGTATTTT. It translates to CASSVTSGSSTDTQYF.